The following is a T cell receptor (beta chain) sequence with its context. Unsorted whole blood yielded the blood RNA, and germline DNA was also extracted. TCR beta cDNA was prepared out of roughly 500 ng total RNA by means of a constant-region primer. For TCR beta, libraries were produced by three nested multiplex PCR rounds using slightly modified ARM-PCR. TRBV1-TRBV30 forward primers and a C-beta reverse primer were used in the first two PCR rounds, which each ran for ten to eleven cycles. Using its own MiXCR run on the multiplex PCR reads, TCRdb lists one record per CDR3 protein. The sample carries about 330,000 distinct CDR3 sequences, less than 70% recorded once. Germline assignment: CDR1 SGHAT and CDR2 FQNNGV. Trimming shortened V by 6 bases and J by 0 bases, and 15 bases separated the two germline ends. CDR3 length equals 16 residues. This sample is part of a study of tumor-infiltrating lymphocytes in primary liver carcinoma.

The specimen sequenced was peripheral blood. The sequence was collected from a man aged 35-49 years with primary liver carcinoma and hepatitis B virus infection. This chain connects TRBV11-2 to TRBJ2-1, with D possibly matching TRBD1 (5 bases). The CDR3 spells CASRLGPGNSYNEQFF. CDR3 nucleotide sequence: TGTGCCAGCAGGCTGGGGCCGGGTAACTCCTACAATGAGCAGTTCTTC.